This T cell receptor (beta chain) was recorded in a study of chemoradiotherapy in HPV16-positive cancers. Findings and caveats of the study: Candidate HPV-specific clones and E7-related TCR motifs grew in tumor during treatment.

This CDR3 comprises 15 residues. V gave up 0 bases and J gave up 0 bases, with 9 bases separating them. Germline values: CDR1 SGDLS, CDR2 YYNGEE. Over chemoradiotherapy, repertoires were sampled more than once. Libraries were prepared by immunoSEQ multiplex PCR; TCRdb keeps only in-frame clonotypes and omits some of them. The sample shows over 7,000 clones, about 89% of them seen only once. As regards this clone: Its antigen is still unknown.

This chain connects TRBV9 to TRBJ1-1, with D hard to call. This clonotype was obtained from a human donor with HPV-associated anogenital cancer. Sample acquisition took place from a patient who underwent chemoradiotherapy. CDR3 in amino acids: CASSVGGSLNTEAFF. The CDR3 nucleotides read TGTGCCAGCAGCGTAGGAGGGTCCCTGAACACTGAAGCTTTCTTT. The full variable domain, with the rest looked up from reference TRBV9 and TRBJ1-1, is DSGVTQTPKHLITATGQRVTLRCSPRSGDLSVYWYQQSLDQGLQFLIQYYNGEERAKGNILERFSAQQFPDLHSELNLSSLELGDSALYFCASSVGGSLNTEAFFGQGTRLTVV.